This is a list of T cell receptor beta chains from one sample in a study of T-cell reconstitution after alpha-beta-depleted transplantation in children. In TCRdb, the PCR reads were re-called with MiXCR into one record per CDR3 protein. The sample records some 200,000 distinct CDR3 sequences, just over 14% being singletons. Sample: PBMCs from the stem cell graft donor, taken from the stem cell graft. These receptors were taken from a human donor who donated a stem cell graft to a child with acute lymphoblastic leukemia. Both conserved end residues are trimmed from each CDR3.

V	J	CDR3
TRBV3-1	TRBJ2-1	ASTSVRGLAGERGEQF
TRBV7-9	TRBJ2-7	ASSSPDRSYEQY
TRBV10-3	TRBJ1-5	AISDGGGPNQPQH
TRBV5-6	TRBJ2-1	ANGKREPDYNEQF
TRBV5-5	TRBJ1-5	ASSLFQPGLPQH
TRBV6-1	TRBJ2-5	ASIGFVGETQY
TRBV11-2	TRBJ2-1	ASSLDPGGQRF
TRBV18	TRBJ2-5	ASSRVEFQTQY
TRBV3-1	TRBJ2-7	ASSRPTSGRDYEQY
TRBV12-3/TRBV12-4	TRBJ1-5	ASSDRAEALYNQPQH
TRBV12-3/TRBV12-4	TRBJ2-1	ASSFDTSTGTSINEQF
TRBV12-3/TRBV12-4	TRBJ2-3	ASSLGREGDTQY
TRBV10-3	TRBJ1-1	AIKQGAVTEAF
TRBV7-9	TRBJ2-7	ASSRDRHEQY
TRBV10-3	TRBJ2-3	ATQIEGVSTDTQY
TRBV5-6	TRBJ2-7	ASSPGWGAYEQY
TRBV5-1	TRBJ2-1	ASSPRLFTSGNYNEQF
TRBV4-1	TRBJ2-1	ASSQTGTSVDEQF
TRBV15	TRBJ2-7	ATSRHRSGSGYEQY
TRBV10-3	TRBJ1-1	AISEFPTRVNTEAF
TRBV7-9	TRBJ2-6	ASSWEQGLGANVLT
TRBV5-6	TRBJ2-5	ASSLVPDILGEETQY
TRBV24-1	TRBJ2-1	ATSDFASGRAGYNEQF
TRBV5-1	TRBJ1-2	ASSLDRGRANYGYT
TRBV11-3	TRBJ2-2	ASSGQGKNTGELF
TRBV20-1	TRBJ2-3	SAPTGVGTDTQY
TRBV5-1	TRBJ1-4	ASSLQVNEKLF
TRBV30	TRBJ1-5	AWSVQSNQPQH
TRBV19	TRBJ2-1	ASSPLLAGGPLSGNEQF
TRBV5-1	TRBJ2-7	ASSPTSGSSYEQY
TRBV29-1	TRBJ1-1	SVVAPGQAENTEAF
TRBV5-1	TRBJ2-5	ASNPAAGRETQY
TRBV10-3	TRBJ1-2	AITPRGDYGYT
TRBV5-1	TRBJ1-1	ASSLSTMNTEAF
TRBV5-1	TRBJ2-7	ASSSGTSIDEQY
TRBV7-9	TRBJ1-5	ASSPGDRASQPQH
TRBV7-9	TRBJ1-3	ASSLVSVIGNTIY
TRBV12-3/TRBV12-4	TRBJ2-1	ASSPSRGSYNEQF
TRBV24-1	TRBJ1-1	ATTIRGLKEGVTEAF
TRBV6-5	TRBJ2-1	ASSYEALAGGEKF
TRBV12-3/TRBV12-4	TRBJ1-5	ASTFGGWGNQPQH
TRBV5-1	TRBJ2-1	ASSLVRGGRNEQF
TRBV11-2	TRBJ1-1	ASSSGIWGNTEAF
TRBV18	TRBJ2-5	ASSLGTPGLAVASPQY
TRBV12-3/TRBV12-4	TRBJ2-4	ASRDSGTRAKNIQY
TRBV20-1	TRBJ2-7	SARITRTSGSYEQY